This is a list of T cell receptor beta chains from one sample in a study of blood T cell repertoires in COVID-19. This table comes from immunoSEQ multiplex PCR, and its TCRdb copy is limited to in-frame clones, with some not included. This sample has 150,000 to 200,000 clones, with roughly 80% found just once. The specimen was peripheral blood. The receptors originated from a man aged 50 to 59 who had recovered from COVID-19. CDR3s include the opening cysteine and the closing phenylalanine or tryptophan. Fields, in order: J gene, D gene, V gene, clone size, CDR3 protein, CDR3 DNA. A D gene is named only where the DNA matches it firmly. Size is omitted from some rows. Given values are once, few, many or a class for expanded clones.

TRBJ2-1 . TRBV7-6 . CASSPSGISYNEQFF TGTGCCAGCAGCCCCTCCGGGATCTCCTACAATGAGCAGTTCTTC
TRBJ2-7 TRBD2 TRBV5-5 . CASSFTTSGNYEQYF TGTGCCAGCAGCTTTACGACTAGCGGGAACTACGAGCAGTACTTC
TRBJ2-7 . TRBV28 . CASSPPGQPYEQYF TGTGCCAGCAGTCCCCCCGGACAGCCGTACGAGCAGTACTTC
TRBJ1-4 TRBD1 TRBV5-1 once CASSLGTGGREKLFF TGCGCCAGCAGCCTCGGGACAGGGGGTCGCGAAAAACTGTTTTTT
TRBJ2-7 . TRBV15 . CATSREAVYEQYF TGTGCCACCAGCAGAGAGGCAGTCTACGAGCAGTACTTC
TRBJ1-1 . TRBV18 . CASSRDSPEAFF TGTGCCAGCTCACGAGACAGCCCTGAAGCTTTCTTT
TRBJ2-3 . TRBV21-1 . CASSNRKTSGASTDTQYF TGTGCCAGCAGCAACCGGAAAACTAGCGGGGCTAGCACAGATACGCAGTATTTT
TRBJ1-6 . TRBV19 . CAAGNMNSPLHF TGTGCCGCAGGGAATATGAATTCACCCCTCCACTTT
TRBJ2-3 . TRBV6-5 . CASRRWESADTQYF TGTGCCAGCAGACGGTGGGAGAGCGCAGATACGCAGTATTTT
TRBJ1-1 TRBD1 TRBV24-1 few CATSDFDHRGRPGGNTEAFF TGTGCCACCAGTGATTTTGATCACAGGGGGCGTCCAGGGGGAAACACTGAAGCTTTCTTT
TRBJ2-7 TRBD1 TRBV5-3 . CARHFNRGTYEQYF TGTGCCAGACATTTTAACAGGGGAACCTACGAGCAGTACTTC
TRBJ2-6 . TRBV2 . CASSEGPGVSGANVLTF TGTGCCAGCAGTGAAGGACCAGGTGTATCTGGGGCCAACGTCCTGACTTTC
TRBJ2-2 . TRBV20-1 . CSASLNTGELFF TGCAGTGCTAGTCTGAACACCGGGGAGCTGTTTTTT
TRBJ1-1 . TRBV20-1 . CSASDRRDTEAFF TGCAGTGCTAGTGATAGGAGAGACACTGAAGCTTTCTTT
TRBJ2-1 TRBD2 TRBV5-4 . CASSLRLASSYNEQFF TGTGCCAGCAGCTTAAGACTAGCGAGCTCCTACAATGAGCAGTTCTTC
TRBJ2-7 . TRBV6-5 . CASSPRGRGYEQYF TGTGCCAGCAGTCCGAGGGGGAGAGGCTACGAGCAGTACTTC
TRBJ1-1 TRBD1 TRBV11-2 . CASSLDRGMNTEAFF TGTGCCAGCAGCCTGGACAGGGGGATGAACACTGAAGCTTTCTTT
TRBJ1-1 TRBD1 TRBV6-5 . CASSLGQGRTFF TGTGCCAGCAGCCTCGGACAGGGAAGAACTTTCTTT
TRBJ2-7 TRBD1 TRBV7-9 . CASSSRTGLAYEQYF TGTGCCAGCAGCTCCAGGACAGGGTTGGCCTACGAGCAGTACTTC
TRBJ2-3 . TRBV28 few CASSSGGGSGSNTQYF TGTGCCAGCAGTTCCGGGGGCGGGAGCGGCTCGAATACGCAGTATTTT
TRBJ2-3 . TRBV4-2 . CASSQARGDFSTDTQYF TGTGCCAGCAGCCAAGCCCGAGGGGACTTTAGCACAGATACGCAGTATTTT
TRBJ2-7 TRBD2 TRBV6-2/TRBV6-3 few CASSDQTSGHYEQYF TGTGCCAGCAGTGACCAGACTAGCGGACACTACGAGCAGTACTTC
TRBJ1-1 . TRBV18 . CASSPNNRDEAFF TGTGCCAGCTCACCGAATAACAGGGATGAAGCTTTCTTT
TRBJ2-1 . TRBV9 . CASSVGPRDNEQFF TGTGCCAGCAGCGTAGGGCCTAGAGACAATGAGCAGTTCTTC
TRBJ2-1 TRBD2 TRBV19 few CASSINRLAGVENEQFF TGTGCCAGTAGTATTAACAGACTAGCGGGAGTTGAGAATGAGCAGTTCTTC
TRBJ1-2 . TRBV7-9 . CASSLVLDSRTNYGYTF TGTGCCAGCAGCTTAGTGTTGGACTCACGGACTAACTATGGCTACACCTTC
TRBJ2-1 TRBD2 TRBV7-2 . CASSPWGLASNEQFF TGTGCCAGCAGCCCATGGGGACTAGCAAGCAATGAGCAGTTCTTC
TRBJ2-1 TRBD2 TRBV7-3 . CASSSHSGQANEQFF TGTGCCAGCAGCTCACATAGCGGGCAAGCCAATGAGCAGTTCTTC
TRBJ2-7 . TRBV29-1 . CSVAGITYEQYF TGCAGCGTTGCCGGGATTACTTACGAGCAGTACTTC
TRBJ2-7 . TRBV30 . CAWSPGDEQYF TGTGCCTGGAGTCCGGGGGACGAGCAGTACTTC
TRBJ2-7 TRBD1 TRBV11-2 . CASSFRDRGLEQYF TGTGCCAGCAGCTTCCGAGACAGGGGGCTTGAGCAGTACTTC
TRBJ2-3 TRBD2 TRBV28 . CASSPLAGADTQYF TGTGCCAGCAGCCCACTAGCGGGAGCAGATACGCAGTATTTT
TRBJ1-1 . TRBV12-2 many CASRLVVEDRGATEAFF TGTGCAAGTCGCTTAGTAGTGGAAGACAGGGGGGCTACTGAAGCTTTCTTT
TRBJ2-2 TRBD1 TRBV10-3 once CAISAGTGDTGELFF TGTGCCATCAGCGCCGGGACAGGTGACACCGGGGAGCTGTTTTTT
TRBJ2-3 TRBD2 TRBV7-2 . CASSLALAGVHTQYF TGTGCCAGCAGCTTAGCACTAGCGGGAGTACATACGCAGTATTTT
TRBJ2-3 TRBD2 TRBV9 . CASSVAVGLAGVTDTQYF TGTGCCAGCAGCGTAGCTGTAGGGCTAGCGGGAGTCACAGATACGCAGTATTTT
TRBJ2-1 . TRBV19 . CASSIGQHNEQFF TGTGCCAGTAGTATAGGACAGCACAATGAGCAGTTCTTC
TRBJ1-2 . TRBV18 . CASSPSGVSYGYTF TGTGCCAGCTCACCCTCCGGGGTTAGCTATGGCTACACCTTC
TRBJ2-3 TRBD2 TRBV11-2 few CASSFLAGATDTQYF TGTGCCAGCAGCTTCTTAGCGGGAGCCACAGATACGCAGTATTTT